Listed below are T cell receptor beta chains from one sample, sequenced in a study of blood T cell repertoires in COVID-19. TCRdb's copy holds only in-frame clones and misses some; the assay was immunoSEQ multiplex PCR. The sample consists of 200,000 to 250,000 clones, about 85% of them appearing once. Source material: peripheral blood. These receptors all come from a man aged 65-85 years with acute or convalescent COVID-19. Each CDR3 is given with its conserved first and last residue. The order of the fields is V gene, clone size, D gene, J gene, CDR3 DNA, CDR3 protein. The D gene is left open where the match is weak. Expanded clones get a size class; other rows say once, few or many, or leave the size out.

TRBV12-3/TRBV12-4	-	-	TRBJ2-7	TGTGCCAGCAGATCGACTAGAACCTACGAGCAGTACTTC	CASRSTRTYEQYF
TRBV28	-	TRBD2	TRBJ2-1	TGTGCCAGCAGTTCACTAGCGGGAGACTCCTACAATGAGCAGTTCTTC	CASSSLAGDSYNEQFF
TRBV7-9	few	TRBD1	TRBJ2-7	TGTGCCAGCAGCTTAGGGACAGGGTCCTACGAGCAGTACTTC	CASSLGTGSYEQYF
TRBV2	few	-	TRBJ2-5	TGTGCCAGCAGTTCCCATACCCAGTACTTC	CASSSHTQYF
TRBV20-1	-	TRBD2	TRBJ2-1	TGCAGTGCTAGTGGCGCGGGCGGGAGAGGGAGAGAGCAGTTCTTC	CSASGAGGRGREQFF
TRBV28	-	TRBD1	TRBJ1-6	TGTGCCAGCAGCCTTCAACAGGGGTGGAATTCACCCCTCCACTTT	CASSLQQGWNSPLHF
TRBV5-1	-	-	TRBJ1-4	TGCGCCAGCAGCGAACTCGGGGGAACAAATGAAAAACTGTTTTTT	CASSELGGTNEKLFF
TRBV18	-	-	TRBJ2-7	TGTGCCAGCTCACCGGGGCAGAACTACAAGCAGTACTTC	CASSPGQNYKQYF
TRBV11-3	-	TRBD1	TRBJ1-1	TGTGCCATCCGATCGGGACAGGGGGCATTTTTGCACACTGAAGCTTTCTTT	CAIRSGQGAFLHTEAFF
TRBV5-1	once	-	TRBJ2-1	TGCGCCAGCAGCTCCACCAGACACGTCGACAATGAGCAGTTCTTC	CASSSTRHVDNEQFF
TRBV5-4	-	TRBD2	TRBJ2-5	TGTGCCAGCAGCTTGGCGCTAGCGGGAGCTGAGACCCAGTACTTC	CASSLALAGAETQYF
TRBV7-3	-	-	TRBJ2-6	TGTGCCAGCAGCTTCTCTCCCCCGGGACGGGGGATCTCTGGGGCCAACGTCCTGACTTTC	CASSFSPPGRGISGANVLTF
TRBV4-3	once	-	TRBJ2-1	TGCGCCAGCAGCCAAGACAGGGGCAGCCACAATGAGCAGTTCTTC	CASSQDRGSHNEQFF
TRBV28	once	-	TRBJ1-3	TGTGCCAGCAGTTCTGGACAGCTGCACTCTGGAAACACCATATATTTT	CASSSGQLHSGNTIYF
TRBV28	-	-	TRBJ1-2	TGTGCCAGCAGTTCCCCCGGGGGCTACACCTTC	CASSSPGGYTF
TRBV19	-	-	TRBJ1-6	TGTGCCAGTAGTGCCAGATTTACCCTACCCCTCCACTTT	CASSARFTLPLHF
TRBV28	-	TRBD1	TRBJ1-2	TGTGCCAGCAACTCCTGGACAGGGGACGCGACCGTTGTGGGCTACACCTTC	CASNSWTGDATVVGYTF
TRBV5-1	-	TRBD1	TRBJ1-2	TGCGCCAGTGGGACAGGCAACTATGGCTACACCTTC	CASGTGNYGYTF
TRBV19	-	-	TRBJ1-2	TGTGCCAGTAGCCGACAGACAATAGGGGCCTATGGCTACACCTTC	CASSRQTIGAYGYTF
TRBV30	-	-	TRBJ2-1	TGTGCCTGGAGTACACGGACTGGTCGGGGGAATGAGCAGTTCTTC	CAWSTRTGRGNEQFF
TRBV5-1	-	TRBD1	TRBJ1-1	TGCGCCAGCAGCCCTGGGGACAGAGAAGCTGAAGCTTTCTTT	CASSPGDREAEAFF
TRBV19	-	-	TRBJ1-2	TGTGCCACCGGCAAATGGAGACAGGCTAACTATGGCTACACCTTC	CATGKWRQANYGYTF
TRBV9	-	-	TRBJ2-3	TGTGCCAGCAGCGTTGTGACAGCCAGCACAGATACGCAGTATTTT	CASSVVTASTDTQYF
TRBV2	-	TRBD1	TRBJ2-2	TGTGCCAGCAGTACCCGGACAGGGTACGGGGAGCTGTTTTTT	CASSTRTGYGELFF
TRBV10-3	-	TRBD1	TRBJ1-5	TGTGCCAACGCCGAGGGGGCTGGTCAGCCCCAGCATTTT	CANAEGAGQPQHF
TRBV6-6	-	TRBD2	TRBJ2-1	TGTGCCAGCAGTCCCCGACTAGCGGGTCGCCTGAGTAGCAATGAGCAGTTCTTC	CASSPRLAGRLSSNEQFF
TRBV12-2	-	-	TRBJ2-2	TGTGCAAGTCGCCTAATTTGGGGGCCCACCACCGGGGAGCTGTTTTTT	CASRLIWGPTTGELFF
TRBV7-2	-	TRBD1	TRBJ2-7	TGTGCCAGCAGCACTTCCGGACAGGGGAAAAACGGCTACGAGCAGTACTTC	CASSTSGQGKNGYEQYF
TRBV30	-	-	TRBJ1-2	TGTCCACCTGCCAGGGTCTTTGGCTACACCTTC	CPPARVFGYTF
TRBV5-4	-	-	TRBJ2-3	TGTGCCAGCAGCTTACAGGGTCCAGATACGCAGTATTTT	CASSLQGPDTQYF
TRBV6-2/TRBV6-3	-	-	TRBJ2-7	TGTGCCAGCAGTTACTACCGGGAGATCTCCTACGAGCAGTACTTC	CASSYYREISYEQYF
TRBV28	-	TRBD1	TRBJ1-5	TGTGCCAGCAGACCCGGACAGGGGCCCGAGCCCCAGCATTTT	CASRPGQGPEPQHF
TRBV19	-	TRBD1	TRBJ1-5	TGTGCCAGTAGTATCCGGACAGGGGGCTTAGATCAGCCCCAGCATTTT	CASSIRTGGLDQPQHF
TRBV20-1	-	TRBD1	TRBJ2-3	TGCAGTGCTAGTGGTACTGCAGGGGGACGGTCAGATACGCAGTATTTT	CSASGTAGGRSDTQYF
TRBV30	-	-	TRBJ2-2	TGTGCCTGGATCCCCAGCCCTGGAGGGACCGGGGAGCTGTTTTTT	CAWIPSPGGTGELFF
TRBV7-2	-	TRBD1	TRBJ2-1	TGTGCCAGCAGCCCCCAAGGGACAGGGGGCAATGAGCAGTTCTTC	CASSPQGTGGNEQFF
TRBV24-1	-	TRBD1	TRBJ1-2	TGTGCCACCAGTGGAGGGGGCAATGGCTACACCTTC	CATSGGGNGYTF
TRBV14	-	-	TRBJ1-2	TGTGCCAGCAGCCAAAGCACAGGGCTGTATGGCTACACCTTC	CASSQSTGLYGYTF
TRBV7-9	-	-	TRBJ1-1	TGTGCCAGCAGCTTACTGGGGAGGAACACTGAAGCTTTCTTT	CASSLLGRNTEAFF
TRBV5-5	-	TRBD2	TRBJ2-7	TGTGCCAGCAGCCCCCGGACTAGCGGGAGCCACGAGCAGTACTTC	CASSPRTSGSHEQYF
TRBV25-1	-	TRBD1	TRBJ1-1	TGTGCCAGCGGCAGGACAGGGGACGTTGATACTGAAGCTTTCTTT	CASGRTGDVDTEAFF
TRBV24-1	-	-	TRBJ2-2	TGTGCCACCAGTGATTGGGACACCACCGGGGAGCTGTTTTTT	CATSDWDTTGELFF
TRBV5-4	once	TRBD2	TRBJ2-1	TGTGCCAGCAGCTTGGGGACTAGCTCGGATGAGCAGTTCTTC	CASSLGTSSDEQFF
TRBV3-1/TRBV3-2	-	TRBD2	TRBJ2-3	TGTGCCAGCAGCCAAGATCGTCTTAGCGGGAGTGGCACAGATACGCAGTATTTT	CASSQDRLSGSGTDTQYF
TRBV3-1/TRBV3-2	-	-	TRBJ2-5	TGTGCCAGCAGCCAAGGAGAATTCAGGCAAGAGACCCAGTACTTC	CASSQGEFRQETQYF
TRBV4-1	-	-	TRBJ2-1	TGCGCCAGCAGCCTTACCGGGACACTTTACAATGAGCAGTTCTTC	CASSLTGTLYNEQFF
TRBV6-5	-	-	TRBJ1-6	TGTGCCAGCAGTTCACAGGGAAATAATTCACCCCTCCACTTT	CASSSQGNNSPLHF
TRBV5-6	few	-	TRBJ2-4	TGTGCCAGCAGCCACGACCCCTACAGTGACCGGAAAAACATTCAGTACTTC	CASSHDPYSDRKNIQYF
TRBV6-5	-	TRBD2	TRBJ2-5	TGTGCCAGCAGTTACAGCGGGAGCACCCAAGAGACCCAGTACTTC	CASSYSGSTQETQYF
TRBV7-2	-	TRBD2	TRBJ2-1	TGTGCCAGCAGCTTATCCAGCGGGGCCCACAATGAGCAGTTCTTC	CASSLSSGAHNEQFF
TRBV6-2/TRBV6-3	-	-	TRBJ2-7	TGTGCCAGCAGTTACTCGGCGGGTCTCCTAGGGGAGCAGTACTTC	CASSYSAGLLGEQYF
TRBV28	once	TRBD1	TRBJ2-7	TGTGCCAGCACTGTGACAGGGAGCTCCTACGAGCAGTACTTC	CASTVTGSSYEQYF
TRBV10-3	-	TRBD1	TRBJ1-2	TGTGCCACCCGACAGCCAGGGGGTGGGGGCTTCTATGGCTACACCTTC	CATRQPGGGGFYGYTF
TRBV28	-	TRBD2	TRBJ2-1	TGTGCCAGCAGTATACTAGCGGGGAATGAGCAGTTCTTC	CASSILAGNEQFF
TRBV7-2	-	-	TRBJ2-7	TGTGCCAGCAGCTTAGATATGGAGTTCTACGAGCAGTACTTC	CASSLDMEFYEQYF
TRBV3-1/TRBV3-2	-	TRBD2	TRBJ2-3	TGTGCCAGCAGCTACCGGACTAGCGGGCGGACAGATACGCAGTATTTT	CASSYRTSGRTDTQYF
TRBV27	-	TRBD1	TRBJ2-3	TGTGCCAGCAATCATCTGACAGGGTTGGGCACAGATACGCAGTATTTT	CASNHLTGLGTDTQYF